The 5 T cell receptor beta chains below come from one sample, sequenced in a study of T-cell memory formation after mild COVID-19. TCRdb reprocessed the 5' RACE reads with MiXCR, giving one entry per CDR3 protein. This sample has approximately 89,000 distinct CDR3 sequences, with 20% to 30% found just once. The specimen sequenced was PBMCs or a T cell subset sorted from them (not recorded which). The receptor source for this set is a man younger than 35 who had mild COVID-19 (a few samples of this study predate the infection). Cell type and time point are not known.

In its sample, this clonotype was seen a few times. The chain is built from TRBV6-5 and TRBJ1-2; D is undetermined. The germline V gene has CDR1 MNHEY and CDR2 SVGAGI. Between the trimmed V and J ends, which lost 0 bases and 8 bases, there was a span of 16 bases. The CDR3 runs 15 residues. CDR3 in DNA: TGTGCCAGCAGTTACTCGACTAAAGGGTTTCAGGGCTACACCTTC. Protein sequence: CASSYSTKGFQGYTF.

This clonotype turned up a few times. This rearrangement joins TRBV7-9 to TRBJ1-2; D remains ambiguous. Trimming removed 5 bases from V and 6 bases from J, with 7 bases in between. Germline V gene sequence: CDR1 SEHNR, CDR2 FQNEAQ (reference sequence). The CDR3 totals 11 residues. DNA for the CDR3: TGTGCCAGCAGCCAAATTAATGGCTACACCTTC. It specifies CASSQINGYTF.

This chain uses TRBV6-2 or TRBV6-3 with TRBJ2-5; D perhaps matches TRBD1 (6 bases). The CDR3 has 14 residues. V was trimmed by 5 bases and J by 5 bases, leaving 15 bases between them. The germline CDR1 and CDR2 sequences are MNHEY and SVGEGT. The chain's CDR3 is CASSEAGVSETQYF. Here the CDR3 DNA reads TGTGCCAGCAGTGAAGCAGGGGTTTCGGAGACCCAGTACTTC.

This chain uses TRBV7-9 with TRBJ1-5; D gene unclear. The germline V gene encodes CDR1 SEHNR and CDR2 FQNEAQ (reference sequence). This CDR3 contains 12 residues. V was pared by 5 bases and J by 1 base, with 3 bases between. The CDR3 nucleotides read TGTGCCAGCAGCCAGAGCAATCAGCCCCAGCATTTT. Translation: CASSQSNQPQHF.

The chain carries TRBV7-9 and TRBJ1-2, with D uncertain. The CDR3 runs 15 residues. Trimming left V 0 bases short and J 4 bases short, with 12 bases between. Germline CDR1 and CDR2: SEHNR and FQNEAQ (reference sequence). CDR3 amino acids: CASSLALSGPYGYTF. DNA for the CDR3: TGTGCCAGCAGCTTAGCGCTGTCCGGGCCCTATGGCTACACCTTC.